This is a list of T cell receptor beta chains from one sample in a study of cytomegalovirus exposure and HLA in healthy donors. The data were produced by immunoSEQ multiplex PCR, yet TCRdb's version contains in-frame clones alone and is incomplete. The data show about 110,000 clones, 88% seen once. Sequencing was performed on PBMCs. Receptors originate from a woman aged 18-29 years in good health and CMV-seronegative. Both conserved end residues are part of each CDR3. A D gene is named only where the DNA matches it firmly. Size is omitted from some rows. Given values are once, few, many or a class for expanded clones.

j_call v_call clone_size d_call cdr3_nt cdr3_aa
TRBJ2-5 TRBV5-4 . TRBD2 TGTGCCAGCAGCTTGATAGTACTAGCGGGCCGGGGAGAGACCCAGTACTTC CASSLIVLAGRGETQYF
TRBJ2-2 TRBV30 . TRBD1 TGTGCCTGGAGCCGCGGGACAGGGATGAAGGAGGAGCTGTTTTTT CAWSRGTGMKEELFF
TRBJ2-5 TRBV11-2 . . TGTGCCAGCAGCCCAGAGCGGTCTTGGCAAGAGACCCAGTACTTC CASSPERSWQETQYF
TRBJ2-3 TRBV2 . TRBD2 TGTGCCACCCTCCCGGGGGGGGGTACAGATACGCAGTATTTT CATLPGGGTDTQYF
TRBJ1-1 TRBV29-1 . . TGCAGCGTTGAAGATCGGGGCACTGAAGCTTTCTTT CSVEDRGTEAFF
TRBJ1-3 TRBV28 few . TGTGCCACCAAGACAGGTAACCTTCGGAACACCATATATTTT CATKTGNLRNTIYF
TRBJ2-1 TRBV13 once . TGTGCCAGCAGCTTCCGGTACAATGAGCAGTTCTTC CASSFRYNEQFF
TRBJ2-3 TRBV28 . . TGTGCCAGCAGTTTCATGGGGCCTACCACAGATACGCAGTATTTT CASSFMGPTTDTQYF
TRBJ1-1 TRBV6-5 . . TGTGCCAGCAGGGGGCCTATGAACACTGAAGCTTTCTTT CASRGPMNTEAFF
TRBJ2-6 TRBV30 . . TGTGCCTGGAGTGTATTGGACAGTACCCCTGGGGCCAACGTCCTGACTTTC CAWSVLDSTPGANVLTF
TRBJ2-1 TRBV7-9 . . TGTGCCAGCAGCTTATACTCCTACAATGAGCAGTTCTTC CASSLYSYNEQFF
TRBJ2-7 TRBV30 . . TGTGCCTGGACCTCGGTGGGGCGCGAGCAGTACTTC CAWTSVGREQYF
TRBJ2-2 TRBV19 . . TGTGCCAGTACCGGGACTCTGAACACCGGGGAGCTGTTTTTT CASTGTLNTGELFF
TRBJ1-3 TRBV6-5 . . TGTGCCAGCAGTTACCGGCAGCGCGGAACTGGAAACACCATATATTTT CASSYRQRGTGNTIYF
TRBJ1-4 TRBV7-9 . TRBD1 TGTGCCAGCAGCTCCCGGACAGGGGAGGTTGATGAAAAACTGTTTTTT CASSSRTGEVDEKLFF
TRBJ1-5 TRBV6-5 . TRBD1 TGTGCCAGCAGTGTGACAGGGGGCGATCAGCCCCAGCATTTT CASSVTGGDQPQHF
TRBJ2-1 TRBV7-2 . TRBD1 TGTGCCAGCAGCCCCAGGGGGAGCTCCTACAATGAGCAGTTCTTC CASSPRGSSYNEQFF
TRBJ2-7 TRBV5-4 . . TGTGCCAGCAGCCAGGTAGGGGGTGGCGAGCAGTACTTC CASSQVGGGEQYF
TRBJ2-3 TRBV19 . TRBD2 TGTGCCAGTAAGCGGGGTGACACAGATACGCAGTATTTT CASKRGDTDTQYF
TRBJ2-3 TRBV9 . . TGTGCCAGCAGCGTTCCCCACACCGGCGGGGCCGACACAGATACGCAGTATTTT CASSVPHTGGADTDTQYF
TRBJ2-4 TRBV7-2 . TRBD2 TGTGCCAGCAGCTTGGGGACGGGAGGGCCCTTGAACATTCAGTACTTC CASSLGTGGPLNIQYF
TRBJ1-2 TRBV28 once . TGTGCCAGCAGTTTTAGGGGCAGGGGATGGAGGTCCTATGGCTACACCTTC CASSFRGRGWRSYGYTF
TRBJ2-1 TRBV19 . TRBD2 TGTGCCAGTAGTACGGGACTAGCGGGAGGGCCCCCCAATGAGCAGTTCTTC CASSTGLAGGPPNEQFF
TRBJ2-7 TRBV7-6 once . TGTGCCAGCAGCTTGGGGGGGGGCGGAGGCGAGCAGTACTTC CASSLGGGGGEQYF
TRBJ2-5 TRBV5-6 . TRBD2 TGTGTCAGCAGCCCAGGGACTATAGAGACCCAGTACTTC CVSSPGTIETQYF
TRBJ1-2 TRBV7-9 . TRBD1 TGTGCCAGCAGCTCGCGGACAGGCTATGGCTACACCTTC CASSSRTGYGYTF
TRBJ1-4 TRBV23-1 . TRBD1 TGCGCCAGCAGTCCGGTTTTCAGGGGGAATGAAAAACTGTTTTTT CASSPVFRGNEKLFF
TRBJ2-7 TRBV4-1 . TRBD1 TGCGCCAGCAGCCAAGACGGGACAGCCTACTACGAGCAGTACTTC CASSQDGTAYYEQYF
TRBJ2-3 TRBV28 . TRBD1 TGTGCCAGCAGTTCCGGGACAGGTGTAGATACGCAGTATTTT CASSSGTGVDTQYF
TRBJ2-3 TRBV9 once TRBD2 TGTGCCAGCAGCGTAGTAGGAGCGGGAGGGCCAACAGATACGCAGTATTTT CASSVVGAGGPTDTQYF
TRBJ2-2 TRBV2 . . TGTGCCAGCAATTGGCAGACCGGGGAGCTGTTTTTT CASNWQTGELFF
TRBJ1-3 TRBV7-6 . . TGTGCCAGCAGCCCCCCAGGGACTGGAAACACCATATATTTT CASSPPGTGNTIYF
TRBJ2-1 TRBV7-2 . TRBD1 TGTGCCAGCAACCCCACAGGGGGCGTGGACAATGAGCAGTTCTTC CASNPTGGVDNEQFF
TRBJ2-2 TRBV7-3 . TRBD1 TGTGCCAGCAGCCCGATACAGGGGTCCGGGGAGCTGTTTTTT CASSPIQGSGELFF
TRBJ1-1 TRBV2 . TRBD1 TGTGCCAGCACCCTAGCGGGATCCAGGGGGGGATCTGAAGCTTTCTTT CASTLAGSRGGSEAFF
TRBJ2-5 TRBV4-3 . TRBD2 TGCGCCAGCAGCCAAGAAGGGACTAGCCGGGGACCGAAAGAGACCCAGTACTTC CASSQEGTSRGPKETQYF
TRBJ1-4 TRBV25-1 . . TGTGCCAGCAGGGCGCAAGGACTTGAAAAACTGTTTTTT CASRAQGLEKLFF
TRBJ2-1 TRBV5-1 once TRBD2 TGCGCCAGCAGATATAGCGGGGTTTATTACAATGAGCAGTTCTTC CASRYSGVYYNEQFF
TRBJ2-3 TRBV29-1 . . TGCAGCGTTCAGGGATACACAGATACGCAGTATTTT CSVQGYTDTQYF
TRBJ2-1 TRBV2 once . TGTGCCAGCTTGGCGCCTAGCTCCTACAATGAGCAGTTCTTC CASLAPSSYNEQFF
TRBJ1-2 TRBV28 . TRBD1 TGTGCCAGCAGTTTACCTCCGACAGGGAATGGCTACACCTTC CASSLPPTGNGYTF
TRBJ1-2 TRBV4-2 once . TGTGCCAGCAGCCTGCACTTGCCCCCTATTAGCTACACCTTC CASSLHLPPISYTF
TRBJ2-3 TRBV5-1 . . TGCGCCAGCAGCTTGGGAGGGGTTCGGGAGGATACGCAGTATTTT CASSLGGVREDTQYF
TRBJ1-2 TRBV7-9 . . TGTGCCAGCAGCCCGGAGCGTAGTTATGGCTACACCTTC CASSPERSYGYTF
TRBJ1-2 TRBV6-6 . . TGTGCCAGCAGCCCCGGGCAGGGAGGCTACACCTTC CASSPGQGGYTF
TRBJ2-7 TRBV6-1 . TRBD1 TGTGCCAGCACTGGGACAGGGAACTACGAGCAGTACTTC CASTGTGNYEQYF
TRBJ2-1 TRBV19 . TRBD1 TGTGCCAGTAGGACAGGGGGCTTTTTGGGGAATGAGCAGTTCTTC CASRTGGFLGNEQFF
TRBJ1-3 TRBV27 . TRBD1 TGTGCCAGCAGCCAAAGACAGGGCGCTGGAAACACCATATATTTT CASSQRQGAGNTIYF
TRBJ1-5 TRBV27 . TRBD1 TGTGCCAGCAGCCCTACAGGGGCCAGCAATCAGCCCCAGCATTTT CASSPTGASNQPQHF
TRBJ2-7 TRBV6-5 . . TGTGCCAGCAGTTACGGGACTGACTACGAGCAGTACTTC CASSYGTDYEQYF
TRBJ2-7 TRBV28 . . TGTGCCAGCAGTTTAGGGCACACAGGGTATAGGGGCGAGCAGTACTTC CASSLGHTGYRGEQYF
TRBJ2-5 TRBV19 once TRBD2 TGTGCCAGTCGGAGTCGGGGGGATCTTGACCAGTACTTC CASRSRGDLDQYF
TRBJ1-2 TRBV5-4 . TRBD1 TGTGCCAGCAGCGTAGACGACAGGGAAGTGTTTGGCTACACCTTC CASSVDDREVFGYTF
TRBJ2-2 TRBV9 . TRBD1 TGTGCCAGCAGGACAGGGGACTACACCGGGGAGCTGTTTTTT CASRTGDYTGELFF